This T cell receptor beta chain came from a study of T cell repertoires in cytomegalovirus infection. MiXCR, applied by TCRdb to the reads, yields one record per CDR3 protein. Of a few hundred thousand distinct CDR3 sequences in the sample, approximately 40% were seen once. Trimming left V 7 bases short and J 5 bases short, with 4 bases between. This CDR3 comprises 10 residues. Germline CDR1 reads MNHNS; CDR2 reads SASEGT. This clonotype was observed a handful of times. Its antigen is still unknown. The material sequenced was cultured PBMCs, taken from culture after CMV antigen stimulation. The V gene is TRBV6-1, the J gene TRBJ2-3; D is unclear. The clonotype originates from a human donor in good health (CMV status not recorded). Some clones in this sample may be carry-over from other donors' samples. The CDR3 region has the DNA TGTGCCAGCATAAAAGATACGCAGTATTTT. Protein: CASIKDTQYF.